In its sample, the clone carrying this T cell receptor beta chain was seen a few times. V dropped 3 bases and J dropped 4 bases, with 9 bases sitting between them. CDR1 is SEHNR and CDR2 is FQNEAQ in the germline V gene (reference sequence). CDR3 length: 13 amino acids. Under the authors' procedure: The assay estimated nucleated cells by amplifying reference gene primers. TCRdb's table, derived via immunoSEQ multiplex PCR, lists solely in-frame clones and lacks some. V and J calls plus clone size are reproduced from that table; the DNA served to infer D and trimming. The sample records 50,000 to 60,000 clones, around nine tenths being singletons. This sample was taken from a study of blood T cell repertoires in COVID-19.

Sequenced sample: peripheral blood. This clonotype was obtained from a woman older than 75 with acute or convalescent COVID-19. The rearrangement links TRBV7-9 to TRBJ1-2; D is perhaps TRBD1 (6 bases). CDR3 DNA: TGTGCCAGCAGCTTGGACAGCACCTATGGCTACACCTTC. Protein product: CASSLDSTYGYTF.